A selection of T cell receptor beta chains follows, all from one sample in a study of human T cells and chemical hapten exposure. Each CDR3 protein gets one entry after TCRdb re-called the 5' RACE reads with MiXCR. There are 95,000 to 120,000 distinct CDR3 sequences in the sample; more than 15% occur only once, and around 2.7% lies in the top ten. The receptors shown here come from a human donor in good health. CDR3s include the opening cysteine and the closing phenylalanine or tryptophan. The order of the fields is clone size, V gene, J gene, D gene, CDR3 protein, CDR3 DNA. D genes are given only for firm matches. Only part of the rows carry a size: once, few, many, or a class if the clone is expanded.

few	TRBV5-4	TRBJ2-7	NA	CASSVDLVYEQYF	TGTGCCAGCAGCGTGGACCTAGTCTACGAGCAGTACTTC
once	TRBV5-4	TRBJ2-4	TRBD2	CASSLAEGLAGGGAKNIQYF	TGTGCCAGCAGCTTGGCGGAGGGACTAGCGGGAGGTGGGGCCAAAAACATTCAGTACTTC
NA	TRBV24-1	TRBJ1-2	TRBD1	CATLEGAWYGYTF	TGTGCCACCTTGGAGGGGGCGTGGTATGGCTACACCTTC
few	TRBV25-1	TRBJ1-2	NA	CASSMQGLNYGYTF	TGTGCCAGCAGCATGCAGGGGCTAAACTATGGCTACACCTTC
few	TRBV30	TRBJ1-2	NA	CAWSVSRGYTF	TGTGCCTGGAGTGTCAGTAGAGGCTACACCTTC
NA	TRBV11-2	TRBJ2-3	NA	CASSPAWGTDTQYF	TGTGCCAGCAGCCCCGCCTGGGGCACAGATACGCAGTATTTT
NA	TRBV29-1	TRBJ1-5	NA	CSVEGSADQPQHF	TGCAGCGTTGAAGGGTCAGCCGATCAGCCCCAGCATTTT
NA	TRBV20-1	TRBJ1-6	NA	CSARDRRSDNSPLHF	TGCAGTGCTAGAGATCGGCGGTCAGATAATTCACCCCTCCACTTT
few	TRBV27	TRBJ2-3	NA	CASTDYGDTQYF	TGTGCCAGCACCGATTACGGAGATACGCAGTATTTT
NA	TRBV20-1	TRBJ2-1	TRBD1	CSATSRDRDVDEQFF	TGCAGTGCCACTAGCCGGGACAGGGACGTCGATGAGCAGTTCTTC
few	TRBV6-2/TRBV6-3	TRBJ2-7	NA	CASSGSAYEQYF	TGTGCCAGCAGCGGGTCAGCCTACGAGCAGTACTTC
NA	TRBV12-3/TRBV12-4	TRBJ1-1	NA	CASSAGKAFF	TGTGCCAGCAGCGCCGGAAAAGCTTTCTTT
NA	TRBV10-3	TRBJ2-5	TRBD1	CAISESRTGVQETQYF	TGTGCCATCAGTGAGTCCAGGACAGGCGTCCAAGAGACCCAGTACTTC
NA	TRBV5-1	TRBJ1-1	TRBD1	CASSLGDRVHEAFF	TGCGCCAGCAGCTTGGGCGACAGGGTCCATGAAGCTTTCTTT
NA	TRBV2	TRBJ2-5	NA	CASSGDSGGETQYF	TGTGCCAGCAGTGGAGACAGCGGAGGCGAGACCCAGTACTTC
NA	TRBV5-1	TRBJ2-5	TRBD2	CASSLGLADQETQYF	TGCGCCAGCAGCTTGGGACTAGCGGACCAAGAGACCCAGTACTTC
NA	TRBV6-5	TRBJ2-7	NA	CASTLMWGYEQYF	TGTGCCAGCACCCTGATGTGGGGCTACGAGCAGTACTTC
few	TRBV27	TRBJ2-1	TRBD2	CASRYTGTSEQFF	TGTGCCAGCAGATATACGGGGACTAGTGAGCAGTTCTTC
NA	TRBV27	TRBJ1-1	NA	CASSAGLASTEAFF	TGTGCCAGCAGCGCGGGACTCGCTAGCACTGAAGCTTTCTTT
few	TRBV5-1	TRBJ1-1	NA	CASSPDSNTEAFF	TGCGCCAGCAGCCCCGACAGTAACACTGAAGCTTTCTTT
NA	TRBV11-1	TRBJ2-1	TRBD2	CASRLTSGPYNEQFF	TGTGCCAGCCGACTCACTAGCGGACCGTACAATGAGCAGTTCTTC
few	TRBV28	TRBJ1-1	TRBD1	CASSLADRLNTEAFF	TGTGCCAGCAGTTTAGCGGACAGGTTGAACACTGAAGCTTTCTTT
few	TRBV24-1	TRBJ2-1	NA	CATSPEGGNEQFF	TGTGCCACCAGCCCGGAGGGAGGCAATGAGCAGTTCTTC
few	TRBV5-4	TRBJ1-2	NA	CASSLDGDGYTF	TGTGCCAGCAGCTTGGATGGAGATGGCTACACCTTC
once	TRBV12-3/TRBV12-4	TRBJ1-3	NA	CASSVRGTGNTIYF	TGTGCCAGCAGTGTTAGGGGTACTGGAAACACCATATATTTT
few	TRBV7-9	TRBJ2-7	NA	CASSRRVDEQYF	TGTGCCAGCAGCCGCAGGGTCGACGAGCAGTACTTC
few	TRBV12-3/TRBV12-4	TRBJ1-2	NA	CASRPGKGRSYGYTF	TGTGCCAGCAGGCCGGGGAAGGGAAGGAGCTATGGCTACACCTTC
NA	TRBV20-1	TRBJ1-5	NA	CSAAQRRQPQHF	TGCAGTGCTGCCCAGCGACGTCAGCCCCAGCATTTT
once	TRBV9	TRBJ1-3	NA	CASSVNVGNTIYF	TGTGCCAGCAGCGTGAATGTTGGAAACACCATATATTTT
NA	TRBV28	TRBJ2-5	TRBD1	CASSFPWTGGEETQYF	TGTGCCAGCAGTTTCCCCTGGACAGGGGGCGAAGAGACCCAGTACTTC
few	TRBV11-2	TRBJ2-1	TRBD2	CASSLVPELAGVPGSYNEQFF	TGTGCCAGCAGCTTAGTTCCCGAACTAGCGGGAGTTCCGGGCTCCTACAATGAGCAGTTCTTC
few	TRBV4-1	TRBJ1-1	TRBD1	CASSALLRGLGEAFF	TGCGCCAGCAGCGCCCTCCTCAGGGGGCTGGGAGAAGCTTTCTTT
few	TRBV10-3	TRBJ2-1	NA	CAISPTGPYNEQFF	TGTGCCATCAGTCCGACCGGGCCCTACAATGAGCAGTTCTTC
NA	TRBV28	TRBJ2-3	NA	CASSLWAEGTQYF	TGTGCCAGCAGTTTATGGGCGGAAGGTACGCAGTATTTT
few	TRBV30	TRBJ1-2	NA	CAWSVRETANYGYTF	TGTGCCTGGAGTGTAAGAGAAACAGCTAACTATGGCTACACCTTC